One T cell receptor (beta chain) is described in this entry. At one of its ends the junction is not consistent with the germline gene, which may arise from a read error. TCRdb reanalysed the reads using MiXCR and keeps one entry per CDR3 protein. The table has some 270,000 distinct CDR3 sequences, about 17% seen once. This specimen comes from a study of T cell repertoires in cytomegalovirus infection. Study in general: Both a matching HLA type and CMV infection were indicated by public TCR beta signatures.

The CDR3 is made up of 15 amino acids. The germline CDR1 and CDR2 sequences are SGHVS and FNYEAQ. Input material: CD8+ T cells from PBMCs. The clonotype originates from a human donor in good health (CMV status not recorded). Some clones in this sample may be carry-over from other donors' samples. The chain uses TRBV7-6 and TRBJ2-1; no firm D call. The DNA of the CDR3 is TGTGCTAGCAGCTTATCTCCGGGTCGTCACAATGAGCAGTTCTTC. Protein: CASSLSPGRHNEQFF.